The sample holds a few counts of the clone carrying this T cell receptor beta chain. Its antigen remains unknown. Constant-segment primers served in 5'RACE that generated TCR alpha and TCR beta cDNA libraries bearing sample barcodes and UMIs. TCRdb ran MiXCR on the 5' RACE reads and lists one entry per CDR3 protein. There are 120,000 or so distinct CDR3 sequences in the sample; about 17% occur only once, and about 15% lies in the top ten. This entry belongs to a study of T-cell memory formation after mild COVID-19. Across the whole study: Largely, TCR clusters stayed within a single donor.

Whole-study results and caveats: Among clones peaking at day 37 in the second wave, SARS-CoV-2 specificity remained unconfirmed. Contracting CD4+ clones were located mainly in CM and EM, and CD8+ clones in EMRA.

CDR3 length: 13 residues. V lost 6 bases to trimming and J lost 6 bases, with 14 bases between them. The sequenced material came from PBMCs or a T cell subset sorted from them (not recorded which). This chain links TRBV12-3 or TRBV12-4 with TRBJ1-1; D gene uncertain. The receptor's source is an adult woman who had mild COVID-19 (a few samples of this study predate the infection). Cell type and time point are not known. CDR3 amino acids: CASRGAPRPEAFF. DNA for the CDR3: TGTGCCAGCAGAGGTGCCCCCCGGCCTGAAGCTTTCTTT.